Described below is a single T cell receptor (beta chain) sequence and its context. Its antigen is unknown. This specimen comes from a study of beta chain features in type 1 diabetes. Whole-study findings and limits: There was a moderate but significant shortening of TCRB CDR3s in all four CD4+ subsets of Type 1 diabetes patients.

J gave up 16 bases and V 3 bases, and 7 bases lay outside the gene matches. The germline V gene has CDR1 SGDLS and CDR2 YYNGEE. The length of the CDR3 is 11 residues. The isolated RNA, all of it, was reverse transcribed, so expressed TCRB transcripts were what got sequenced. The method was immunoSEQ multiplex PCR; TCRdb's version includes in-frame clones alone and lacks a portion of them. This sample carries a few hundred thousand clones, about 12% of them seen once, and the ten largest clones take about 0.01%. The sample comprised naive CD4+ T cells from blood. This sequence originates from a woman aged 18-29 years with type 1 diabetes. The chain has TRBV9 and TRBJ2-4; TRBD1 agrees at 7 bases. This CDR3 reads CASSGPQGHYF. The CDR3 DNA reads TGTGCCAGCAGCGGACCACAGGGGCACTACTTC.